The clone carrying this T cell receptor (beta chain) has only a few counts. The antigen is unknown. This specimen belongs to a study of T cell repertoires in cytomegalovirus infection. Overall study context: Public TCR beta signature analysis indicated the presence of both CMV infection and matching HLA type.

TCRdb re-derived calls from the reads in MiXCR, one entry per CDR3 protein. Of about 180,000 distinct CDR3 sequences listed, around 14% were seen once; the top ten hold over 25%. Study results and caveats: Pooled public TCR beta family frequency picked out CMV carriers with the relevant HLA. HLA-C-restricted TCR beta clonotypes specific for CMV led the ex vivo response.

CDR3 length: 15 residues. The junction had 6 bases not matched to a gene; V was cut back by 3 bases and J by 1 base. Germline lookup yields CDR1 MDHEN and CDR2 SYDVKM. The chain carries TRBV28 and TRBJ2-7; 7 nucleotides align to TRBD2. The sequenced sample was PBMCs. This receptor was taken from a human donor in good health (CMV status not recorded). Some clones in this sample may be carry-over from other donors' samples. CDR3 sequence: CASSFPGTTSYEQYF. For the CDR3, the DNA is TGTGCCAGCAGTTTCCCGGGGACTACTTCCTACGAGCAGTACTTC.